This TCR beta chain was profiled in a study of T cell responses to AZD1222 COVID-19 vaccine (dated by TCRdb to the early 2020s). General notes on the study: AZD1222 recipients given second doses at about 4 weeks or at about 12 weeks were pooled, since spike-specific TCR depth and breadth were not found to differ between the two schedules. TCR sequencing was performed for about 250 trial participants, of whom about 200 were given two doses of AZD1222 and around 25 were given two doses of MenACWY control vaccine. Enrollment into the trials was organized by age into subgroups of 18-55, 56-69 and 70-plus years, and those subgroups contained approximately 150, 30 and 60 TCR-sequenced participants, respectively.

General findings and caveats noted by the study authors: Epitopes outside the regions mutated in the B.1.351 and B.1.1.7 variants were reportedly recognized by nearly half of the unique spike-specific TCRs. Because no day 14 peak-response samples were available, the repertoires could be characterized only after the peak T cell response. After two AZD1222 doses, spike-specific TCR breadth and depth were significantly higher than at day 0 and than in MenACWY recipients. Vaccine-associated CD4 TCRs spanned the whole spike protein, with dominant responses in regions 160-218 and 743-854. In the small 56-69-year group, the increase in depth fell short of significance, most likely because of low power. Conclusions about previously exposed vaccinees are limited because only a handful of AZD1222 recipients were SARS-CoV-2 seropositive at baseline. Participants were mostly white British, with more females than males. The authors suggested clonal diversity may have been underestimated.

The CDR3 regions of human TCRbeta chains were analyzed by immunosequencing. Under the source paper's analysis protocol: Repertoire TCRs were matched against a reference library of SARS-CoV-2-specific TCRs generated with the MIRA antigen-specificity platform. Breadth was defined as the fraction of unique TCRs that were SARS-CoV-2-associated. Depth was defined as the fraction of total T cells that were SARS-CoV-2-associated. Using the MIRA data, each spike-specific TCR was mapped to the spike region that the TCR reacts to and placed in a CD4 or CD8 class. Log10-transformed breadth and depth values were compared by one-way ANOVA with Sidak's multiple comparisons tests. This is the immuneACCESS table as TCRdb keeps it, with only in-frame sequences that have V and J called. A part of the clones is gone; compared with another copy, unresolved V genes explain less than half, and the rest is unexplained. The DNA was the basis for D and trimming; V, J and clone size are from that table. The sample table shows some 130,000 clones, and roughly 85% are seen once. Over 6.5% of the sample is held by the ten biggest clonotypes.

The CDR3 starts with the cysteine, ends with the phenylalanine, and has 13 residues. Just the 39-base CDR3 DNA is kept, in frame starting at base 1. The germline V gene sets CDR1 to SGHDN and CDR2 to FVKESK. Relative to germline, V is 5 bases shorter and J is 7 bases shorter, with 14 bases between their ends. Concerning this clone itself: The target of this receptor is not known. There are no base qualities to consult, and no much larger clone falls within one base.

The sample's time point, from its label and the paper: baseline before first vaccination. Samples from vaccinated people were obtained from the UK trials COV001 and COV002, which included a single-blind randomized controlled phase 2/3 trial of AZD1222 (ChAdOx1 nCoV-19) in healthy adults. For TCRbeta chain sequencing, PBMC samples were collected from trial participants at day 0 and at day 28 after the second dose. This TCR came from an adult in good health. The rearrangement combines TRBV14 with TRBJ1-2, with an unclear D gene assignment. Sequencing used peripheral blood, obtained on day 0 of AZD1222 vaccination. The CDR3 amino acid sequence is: CASSISGAAGYTF. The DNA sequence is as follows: TGTGCCAGCAGCATATCGGGCGCTGCTGGCTACACCTTC.